This T cell receptor (beta chain) was sequenced for a study of OX40 agonist ivuxolimab in advanced cancers. Study context: As their treatment, patients were administered ivuxolimab, an agonistic anti-OX40 (CD134) antibody. There were three patients with partial responses, one having hepatocellular carcinoma and two cutaneous melanoma.

The protocol was immunoSEQ multiplex PCR, while the TCRdb copy is restricted to in-frame clones and leaves out a portion. The sample yields some 75,000 clones, approximately 91% seen once. Drawing of blood for sampling happened at baseline, at cycle 4 day 1, and at cycle 7 day 1. Broader study findings: The 0.1-3.0 mg/kg partial responders had among the lowest clonal expansion.

With regard to this clone: Antigen unknown.

The length of the CDR3 is 16 residues. After removal of 2 bases from V and 3 bases from J, the junction contained 4 bases not matched to a gene. CDR1 and CDR2 (germline): KGHSH, LQKENI. The genes are TRBV18 and TRBJ1-6; 7 bases agree with TRBD1. The sequence was obtained from an adult with an advanced solid tumor such as melanoma, head and neck, liver or kidney cancer. The starting material was CD4+ or CD8+ T cells sorted from blood, obtained in a trial of the OX40 agonist ivuxolimab. This CDR3 reads CASSPLPGGYNSPLHF. The DNA for the CDR3 is TGTGCCAGCTCACCATTGCCAGGGGGCTATAATTCACCCCTCCACTTT.